This T cell receptor beta chain was sequenced for a study of CD8+ T cells in alopecia areata. Study in general: Severity scores in treated patients reflected the percentage of scalp affected.

As the sequencing template, cDNA was produced by extracting RNA and reverse transcribing it. Libraries were prepared by immunoSEQ multiplex PCR; TCRdb keeps only in-frame clonotypes and omits some of them. Of some 200,000 clones in the sample, around 56% were seen once. Sample treatment: oral pan-JAK inhibitor, 5-10 mg twice daily. CDR3 length equals 15 residues. After removal of 0 bases from V and 7 bases from J, the junction contained 4 bases not matched to a gene. Germline lookup yields CDR1 KGHSH and CDR2 LQKENI. The sequence derives from a human donor with alopecia areata. The chain is built from TRBV18 and TRBJ2-7; 12 bases align to TRBD1. Sequencing used CD4+ T cells sorted from blood, obtained at week 4, from a patient treated with tofacitinib. CDR3 bases: TGTGCCAGCTCACCACCGGGACAGGGGGCATGGGAGCAGTACTTC. Its translation: CASSPPGQGAWEQYF.